The clone carrying this T cell receptor beta chain was observed once. These data belong to a study of blood T cell repertoires in COVID-19. About the research overall: Material from acute and convalescent COVID-19 was sourced from the United States, Italy and Spain.

The repertoire was sequenced with immunoSEQ multiplex PCR; TCRdb's copy has only in-frame clones and lacks some. The sample includes some 250,000 clones, roughly nine tenths of them seen just once. CDR1 is SNHLY, CDR2 FYNNEI, per germline. Trimming removed 4 bases from V and 3 bases from J; junction bases left unmatched: 4. The CDR3 covers 14 residues. The chain carries TRBV2 and TRBJ1-1; 8 nucleotides match TRBD1. Sequencing used PBMCs or T cells enriched from blood (not recorded which). The clonotype comes from a human donor in a cohort exposed to, infected with or recovered from COVID-19 (not recorded which). The donor label of this sample is uncertain. The CDR3 protein is CASSVNRGDTEAFF. DNA of the CDR3: TGTGCCAGCAGTGTAAACAGGGGGGACACTGAAGCTTTCTTT.